The following is a TCR beta chain sequence with its context. The antigen is undetermined. This sample is part of a study of shared clonotypes between healthy human individuals. Study observations and caveats: When compared with the clonotypes that were shared by all four sorted-subset donors, the non-shared clonotypes turned out to have lower generation probabilities.

Profiled with immunoSEQ multiplex PCR; TCRdb holds only in-frame clones, not every one. The sample records roughly 530,000 clones, approximately 95% being singletons. The TCR was taken from a woman aged 25-40 years in good health. Sequencing was done on a sample of naive CD4+ T cells sorted from blood. Regarding subset: CD45RA+ positively selected.

DNA of the CDR3: TGTGCCAGCAGCTTACTAGCGGGAAATGAAAAACTGTTTTTT. It is translated as CASSLLAGNEKLFF. The V call is TRBV7-4, the J call TRBJ1-4; unclear D gene. This CDR3 contains 14 residues. Trimming took off 2 bases at V and 5 bases at J, with 9 bases between the two ends. From germline, CDR1 is SGHVT and CDR2 SQSDAQ.